This T cell receptor beta chain was found in a study of shared clonotypes between healthy human individuals. In the study overall: Aged between 18 and 49, the donors were two women and three men. Study conclusions and caveats: Genetic and exposure-history diversity was limited by the small donor number.

Germline assignment: CDR1 MNHEY and CDR2 SMNVEV (reference sequence). Deletions cut 2 bases from V and 6 bases from J, with 17 bases between. There are 15 residues in the CDR3. The deep-level immunoSEQ assay was used. When replicate PCRs were run on unsorted PBMC, they used around 0.3 ug DNA, tens of thousands of T cell genomes. TCRdb keeps only in-frame clones here, not all; method: immunoSEQ multiplex PCR. The table has some 470,000 clones, 70% to 80% seen once; the top ten hold around 13%. This clone showed up many times. The antigen is not known. The receptor comes from a woman between 40 and 50 years old in good health. Some clones in this sample may be carry-over from other donors' samples. The sample taken for sequencing was PBMCs. The chain joins TRBV27 to TRBJ2-7; the D gene is possibly TRBD1 (6 bases). This chain's CDR3 is CASSLRGQRGSEQYF. CDR3 sequence (DNA): TGTGCCAGCAGTTTAAGAGGACAGCGAGGGTCCGAGCAGTACTTC.